The present T cell receptor (beta chain) was sequenced within a study of blood T cell repertoires in COVID-19. As handled by the study authors: Estimation of nucleated cell counts relied on the amplification of reference gene primers. The repertoire was sequenced with immunoSEQ multiplex PCR; TCRdb's copy has only in-frame clones and lacks some. Clonal size and the V and J genes are those of that table, whereas D and trimming came from the DNA. The table lists under 250,000 clones, 88% of them singletons, with roughly 6.7% in the top ten. The source of this sequence is a woman aged 25-40 years with COVID-19, enrolled during active disease. The material sequenced was peripheral blood.

DNA for the CDR3: TGTGCCAGCAGCTTGGGACATCCTAACTATGGCTACACCTTC. Residues: CASSLGHPNYGYTF. The rearrangement joins TRBV5-6 to TRBJ1-2; D unclear. Trimming stripped 0 bases from V and 0 bases from J, with 6 bases between. The CDR3 spans 14 residues. Per germline, CDR1 SGHDT and CDR2 YYEEEE.